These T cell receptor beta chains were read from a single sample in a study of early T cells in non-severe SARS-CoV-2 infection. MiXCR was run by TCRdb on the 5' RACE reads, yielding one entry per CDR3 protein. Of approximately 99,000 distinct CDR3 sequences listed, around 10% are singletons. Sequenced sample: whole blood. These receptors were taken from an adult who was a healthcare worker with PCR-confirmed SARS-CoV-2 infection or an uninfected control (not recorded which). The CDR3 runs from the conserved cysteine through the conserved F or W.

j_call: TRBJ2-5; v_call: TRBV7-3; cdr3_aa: CASSSLSGPQETQYF
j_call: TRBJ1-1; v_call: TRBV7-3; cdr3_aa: CASRIKGGTEAFF
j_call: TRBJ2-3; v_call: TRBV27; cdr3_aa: CASSPSGYSTDTQYF
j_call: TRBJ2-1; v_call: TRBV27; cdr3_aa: CASSSTQTGEQFF
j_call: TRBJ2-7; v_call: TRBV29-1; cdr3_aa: CSVITGGQGWFLTYEQYF
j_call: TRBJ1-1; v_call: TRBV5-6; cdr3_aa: CASSQDRVTEAFF
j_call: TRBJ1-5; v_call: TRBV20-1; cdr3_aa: CSAGPSDRGGLQPQHF
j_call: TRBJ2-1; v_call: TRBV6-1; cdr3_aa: CAAALGLFNEQFF
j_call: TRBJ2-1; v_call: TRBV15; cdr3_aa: CATSREREYNEQFF
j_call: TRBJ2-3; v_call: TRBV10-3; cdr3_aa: CAISLHRGETDTQYF
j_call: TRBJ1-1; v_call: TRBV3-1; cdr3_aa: CASSRTSNTEAFF
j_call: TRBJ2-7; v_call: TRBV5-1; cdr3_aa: CASSPRQGAYEQYF
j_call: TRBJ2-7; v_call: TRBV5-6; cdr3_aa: CASSGPGTTYEQYF
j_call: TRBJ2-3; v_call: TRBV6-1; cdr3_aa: CASSEAGGRTDTQYF
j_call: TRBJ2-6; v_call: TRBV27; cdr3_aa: CASRLLIGGTGANVLTF
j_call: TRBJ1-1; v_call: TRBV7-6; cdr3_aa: CASTGGANTEAFF
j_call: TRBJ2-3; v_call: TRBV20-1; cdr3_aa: CSSGGSSKPLTDTQYF
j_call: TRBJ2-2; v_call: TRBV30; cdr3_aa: CAWSVLATGELFF
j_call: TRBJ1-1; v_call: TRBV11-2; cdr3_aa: CASSPRARWGTEAFF
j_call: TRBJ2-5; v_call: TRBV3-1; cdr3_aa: CASSQTGQALKETQYF
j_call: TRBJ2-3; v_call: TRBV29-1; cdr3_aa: CSVEGQGTDTQYF
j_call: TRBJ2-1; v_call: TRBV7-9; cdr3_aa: CASSVLPSFGRAYNEQFF
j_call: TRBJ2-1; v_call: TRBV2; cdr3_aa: CASSDYNEQFF
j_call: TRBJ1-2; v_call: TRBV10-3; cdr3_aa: CAISETPISHYYGYTF
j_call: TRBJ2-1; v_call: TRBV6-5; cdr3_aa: CASSFRGTEYNEQFF
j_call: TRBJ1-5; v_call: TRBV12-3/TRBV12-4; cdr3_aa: CASSPGQAGQPQHF
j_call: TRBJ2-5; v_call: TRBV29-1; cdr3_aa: CSVGGRDRKKETQYF
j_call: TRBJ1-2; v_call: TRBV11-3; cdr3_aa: CASSPHLSRQDEWGYTF
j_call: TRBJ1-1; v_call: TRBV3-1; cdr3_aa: CASAMTGVNTEAFF
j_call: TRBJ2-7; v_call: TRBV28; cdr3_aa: CASRPGQPTYEQYF
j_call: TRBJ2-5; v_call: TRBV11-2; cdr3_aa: CASSTGLAGQETQYF
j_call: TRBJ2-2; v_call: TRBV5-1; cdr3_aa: CASSLKDRGNTGELFF
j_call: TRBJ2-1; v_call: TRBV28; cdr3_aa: CASIPSWGGPGNEQFF
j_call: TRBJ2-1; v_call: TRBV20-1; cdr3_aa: CGLAGDSTTNEQFF
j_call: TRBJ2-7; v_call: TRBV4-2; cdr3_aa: CASSQVAASGDYEQYF
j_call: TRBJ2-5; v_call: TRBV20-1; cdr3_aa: CSARDAGPQETQYF
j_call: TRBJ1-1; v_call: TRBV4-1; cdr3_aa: CASSQGDRENTEAFF
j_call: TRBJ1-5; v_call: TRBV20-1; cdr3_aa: CSASSRGGHGAQHF
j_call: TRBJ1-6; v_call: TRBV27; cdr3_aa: CASSLFVGEAAGSPLHF
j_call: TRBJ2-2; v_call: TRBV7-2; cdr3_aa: CASSRDSYTGELFF
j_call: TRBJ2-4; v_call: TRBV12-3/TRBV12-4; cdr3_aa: CASSSPTSGYTKNIQYF
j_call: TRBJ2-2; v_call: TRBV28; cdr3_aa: CTSSVTGELFF
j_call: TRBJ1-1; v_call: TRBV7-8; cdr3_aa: CASSLEARSVLGDTEAFF
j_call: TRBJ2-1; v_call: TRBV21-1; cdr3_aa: CASSRFPGQLFTSQFF
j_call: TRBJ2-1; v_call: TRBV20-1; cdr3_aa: CSAGGTSGELYNEQFF
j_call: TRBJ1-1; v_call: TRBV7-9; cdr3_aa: CASSPRLDSFPFF
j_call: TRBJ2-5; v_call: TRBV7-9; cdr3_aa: CASSLGSGGPEETQYF
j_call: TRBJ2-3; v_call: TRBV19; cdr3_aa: CASSIRTRTDTQYF